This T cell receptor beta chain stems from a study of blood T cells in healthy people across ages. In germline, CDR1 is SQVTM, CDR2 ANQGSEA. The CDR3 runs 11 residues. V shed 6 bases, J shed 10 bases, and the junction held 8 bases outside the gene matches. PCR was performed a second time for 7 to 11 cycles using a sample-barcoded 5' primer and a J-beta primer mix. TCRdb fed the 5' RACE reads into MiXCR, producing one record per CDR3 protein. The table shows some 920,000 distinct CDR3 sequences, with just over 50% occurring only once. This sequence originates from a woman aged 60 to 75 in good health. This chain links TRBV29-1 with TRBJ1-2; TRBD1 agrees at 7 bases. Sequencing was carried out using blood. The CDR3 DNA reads TGCAGCGTAGAGAGACAGGGAAACTACACCTTC. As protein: CSVERQGNYTF.